This T cell receptor beta chain was sequenced during a study of blood T cell repertoires in COVID-19. Only in-frame clones appear in the TCRdb table, and some are missing; sequencing was by immunoSEQ multiplex PCR. The repertoire holds 200,000 or so clones, with less than 90% as singletons. CDR3 length equals 14 residues. Trimming removed 3 bases from V and 6 bases from J, with 15 bases in between. Germline values: CDR1 SGHAT, CDR2 FQNNGV. The V call is TRBV11-2, the J call TRBJ2-7; D possibly corresponds to TRBD2 (6 bases). Sequenced input: peripheral blood. The receptor was isolated from a man between 65 and 85 years old with acute or convalescent COVID-19. In DNA form, the CDR3 reads TGTGCCAGCAGCTTCCGGGACTGGTCTTCCGAGCAGTACTTC. It yields the protein CASSFRDWSSEQYF.